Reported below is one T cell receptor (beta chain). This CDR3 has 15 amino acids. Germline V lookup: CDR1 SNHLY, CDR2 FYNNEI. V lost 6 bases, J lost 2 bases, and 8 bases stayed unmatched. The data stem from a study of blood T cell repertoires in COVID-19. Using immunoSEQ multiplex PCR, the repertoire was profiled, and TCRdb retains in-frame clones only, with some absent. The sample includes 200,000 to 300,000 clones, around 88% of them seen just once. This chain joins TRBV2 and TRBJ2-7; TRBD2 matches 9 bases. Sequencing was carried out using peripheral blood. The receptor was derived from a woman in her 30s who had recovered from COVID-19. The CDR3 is CASRRSLAGPYEQYF. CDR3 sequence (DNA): TGTGCCAGCAGGAGAAGCCTAGCGGGGCCCTACGAGCAGTACTTC.